This T cell receptor (beta chain) was recorded in a study of cytomegalovirus exposure and HLA in healthy donors. Findings and caveats of the study: Specific recognition of CMV antigens was confirmed in vitro for a few chains (all CMV-associated). In a later analysis, TCR beta V- and J-gene trimming was associated with a missense DCLRE1C variant.

CDR1 SGHRS and CDR2 YFSETQ come from the germline V gene. CDR3 length equals 13 residues. Trimming left V 4 bases short and J 8 bases short, with 13 bases between. PCR was performed using 60 Vbeta and 13 Jbeta primers. Measured with immunoSEQ multiplex PCR; TCRdb has only the in-frame clones, and not every one. The sample's table shows about 38,000 clones. Details on this clone: Its antigen is undetermined.

The rearrangement joins TRBV5-1 to TRBJ1-3, with D hard to call. The TCR was taken from a man aged 40-50 years in good health and CMV-seropositive. Sequences were obtained from PBMCs. The CDR3 DNA reads TGCGCCAGCAGCCTAACTCGTACCGACACCATATATTTT. Protein product: CASSLTRTDTIYF.